The rows below give T cell receptor beta chains drawn from one sample of a study of shared clonotypes between healthy human individuals. The repertoire was sequenced with immunoSEQ multiplex PCR; TCRdb's copy has only in-frame clones and lacks some. Among millions of clones listed, about 95% were seen once. The sequencing sample was made of naive CD4+ T cells sorted from blood. Receptors originate from a man in his late teens or twenties in good health. Each CDR3 is given without its conserved first and last residue.

TRBV6-4	TRBJ2-1	ASRQTSYSSYNEQF
TRBV10-3	TRBJ2-5	AISVEGETQY
TRBV30	TRBJ1-4	AWSSGLAEKLF
TRBV7-9	TRBJ2-7	ASSLASKVLPD
TRBV7-2	TRBJ2-7	ASSLVGGQQY
TRBV7-2	TRBJ2-7	ASSLGGTTKMQY
TRBV19	TRBJ1-1	ASSIGQGRTEAF
TRBV2	TRBJ2-5	ASSDMGLVGGTQY
TRBV27	TRBJ2-5	ASSSSGGAWETQY
TRBV29-1	TRBJ2-1	SVAPANNEQF
TRBV19	TRBJ2-5	ASSRVGPKETQY
TRBV14	TRBJ2-7	ASSQERLGLYEQY
TRBV14	TRBJ2-4	ASSQVAGGPGYIQY
TRBV28	TRBJ1-1	ASSLGRAGNTEAF
TRBV29-1	TRBJ2-3	SVDRAGTDTQY
TRBV5-1	TRBJ2-1	ASSFRQGAWDEQF
TRBV29-1	TRBJ2-2	SVEFPGTTPINTGELF
TRBV7-9	TRBJ1-4	ASSLISGEKLF
TRBV4-1	TRBJ2-5	ASSSGLAAGRETQY
TRBV11-3	TRBJ2-7	ASSPRQGINEQY
TRBV9	TRBJ2-1	ASSEGLAGYNEQF
TRBV6-1	TRBJ2-1	ASSAQGTEQF
TRBV4-3	TRBJ2-3	ASSQVAGGLNTDTQY
TRBV5-4	TRBJ2-3	ASSSLGGGATDTQY
TRBV14	TRBJ2-7	ASSHRQGTRPYEQY
TRBV28	TRBJ1-1	ASSYRDRGTEAF
TRBV5-8	TRBJ1-1	ASSPQGGVNTEAF
TRBV5-4	TRBJ2-7	ASSLPPGTSYEQY
TRBV5-1	TRBJ2-7	ASSESGTAYEQY
TRBV4-1	TRBJ2-1	ASSPRGVRVSSYNEQF
TRBV5-1	TRBJ2-7	ASSFGEGSSYEQY
TRBV10-1	TRBJ2-3	ASSGLAGRGWPDTQY